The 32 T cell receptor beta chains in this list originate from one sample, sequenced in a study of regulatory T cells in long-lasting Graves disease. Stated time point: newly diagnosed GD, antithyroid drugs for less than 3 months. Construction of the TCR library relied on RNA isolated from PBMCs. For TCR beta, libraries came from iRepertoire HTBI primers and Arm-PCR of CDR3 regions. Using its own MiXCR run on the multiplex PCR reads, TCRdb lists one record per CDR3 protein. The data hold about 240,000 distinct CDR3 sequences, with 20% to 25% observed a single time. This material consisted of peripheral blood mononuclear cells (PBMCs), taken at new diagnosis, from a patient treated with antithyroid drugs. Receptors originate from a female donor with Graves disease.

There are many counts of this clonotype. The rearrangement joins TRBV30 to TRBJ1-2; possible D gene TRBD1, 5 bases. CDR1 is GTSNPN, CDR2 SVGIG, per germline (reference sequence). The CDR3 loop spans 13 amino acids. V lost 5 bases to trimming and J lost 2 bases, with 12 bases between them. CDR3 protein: CAWLMGVNYGYTF. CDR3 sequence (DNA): TGTGCCTGGCTCATGGGGGTGAACTATGGCTACACCTTC.

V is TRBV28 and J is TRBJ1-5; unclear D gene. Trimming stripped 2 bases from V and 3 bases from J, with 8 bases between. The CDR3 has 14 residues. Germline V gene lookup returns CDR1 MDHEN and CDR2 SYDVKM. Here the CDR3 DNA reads TGTGCCAGCAGTTTAGGAGGTACCAATCAGCCCCAGCATTTT. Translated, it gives CASSLGGTNQPQHF.

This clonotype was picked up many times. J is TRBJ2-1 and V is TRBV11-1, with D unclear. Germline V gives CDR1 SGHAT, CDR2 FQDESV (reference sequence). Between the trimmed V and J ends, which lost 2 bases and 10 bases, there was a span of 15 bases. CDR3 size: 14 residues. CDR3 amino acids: CASSLYRTSGEQFF. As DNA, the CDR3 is TGTGCCAGCAGCTTATATCGGACGTCTGGAGAGCAGTTCTTC.

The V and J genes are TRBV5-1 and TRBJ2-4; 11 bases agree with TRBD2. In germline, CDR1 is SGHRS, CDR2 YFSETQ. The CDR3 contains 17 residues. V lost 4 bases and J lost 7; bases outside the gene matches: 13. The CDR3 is CASSELAGGLVKNIQYF. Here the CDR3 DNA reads TGCGCCAGCAGCGAATTAGCGGGAGGGCTCGTTAAGAACATTCAGTACTTC. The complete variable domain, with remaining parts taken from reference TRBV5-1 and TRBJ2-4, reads KAGVTQTPRYLIKTRGQQVTLSCSPISGHRSVSWYQQTPGQGLQFLFEYFSETQRNKGNFPGRFSGRQFSNSRSEMNVSTLELGDSALYLCASSELAGGLVKNIQYFGAGTRLSVL.

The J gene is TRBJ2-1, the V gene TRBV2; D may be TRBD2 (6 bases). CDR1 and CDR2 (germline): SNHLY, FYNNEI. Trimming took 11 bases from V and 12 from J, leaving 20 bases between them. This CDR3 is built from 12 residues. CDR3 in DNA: TGTGCCTGCGGAGGGGTTGTGGATGGGCAGTTCTTC. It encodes CACGGVVDGQFF.

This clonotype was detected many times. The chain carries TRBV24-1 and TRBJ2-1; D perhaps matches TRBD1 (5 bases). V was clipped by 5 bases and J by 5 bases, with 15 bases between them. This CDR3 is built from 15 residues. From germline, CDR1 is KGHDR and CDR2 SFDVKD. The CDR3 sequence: CATSGVTGTHNEQFF. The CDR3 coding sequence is TGTGCCACCAGTGGAGTCACAGGCACGCACAATGAGCAGTTCTTC.

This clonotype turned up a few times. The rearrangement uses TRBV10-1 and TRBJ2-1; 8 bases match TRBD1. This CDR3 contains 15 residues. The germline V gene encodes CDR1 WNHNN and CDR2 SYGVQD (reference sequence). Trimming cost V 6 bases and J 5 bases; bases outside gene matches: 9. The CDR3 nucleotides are TGCGCCAGCAGCCCCATCGGACAGGGAAACAATGAGCAGTTCTTC. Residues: CASSPIGQGNNEQFF.

CDR3 sequence: CASSSLTGGAGNEQFF. For the CDR3, the DNA is TGTGCCAGCAGCTCCTTGACAGGGGGGGCCGGCAATGAGCAGTTCTTC. This sequence joins TRBV7-6 and TRBJ2-1; 9 nucleotides align to TRBD1. The germline V gene encodes CDR1 SGHVS and CDR2 FNYEAQ. With V trimmed by 4 bases and J by 6 bases, 10 bases remained unmatched. This CDR3 is built from 16 residues.

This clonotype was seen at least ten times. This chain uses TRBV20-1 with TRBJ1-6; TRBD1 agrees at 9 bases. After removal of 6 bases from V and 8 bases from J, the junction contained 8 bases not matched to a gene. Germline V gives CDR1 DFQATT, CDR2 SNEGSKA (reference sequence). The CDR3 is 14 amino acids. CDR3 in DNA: TGCAGTGCCAGCCGGGACAGGGTCCATTCACCCCTCCACTTT. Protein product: CSASRDRVHSPLHF.

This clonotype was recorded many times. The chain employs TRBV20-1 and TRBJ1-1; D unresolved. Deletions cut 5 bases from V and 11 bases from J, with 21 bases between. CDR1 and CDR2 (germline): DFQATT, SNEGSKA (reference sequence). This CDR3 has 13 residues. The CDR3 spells CSASSPTEVGAFF. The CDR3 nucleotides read TGCAGTGCTTCTAGCCCCACGGAGGTTGGCGCTTTCTTT.

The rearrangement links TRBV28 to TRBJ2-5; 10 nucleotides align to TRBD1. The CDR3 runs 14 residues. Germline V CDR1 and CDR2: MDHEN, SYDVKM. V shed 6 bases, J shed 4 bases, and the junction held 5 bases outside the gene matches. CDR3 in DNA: TGTGCCAGCAGCCAGGGACAGGGGATAGAGACCCAGTACTTC. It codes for CASSQGQGIETQYF.

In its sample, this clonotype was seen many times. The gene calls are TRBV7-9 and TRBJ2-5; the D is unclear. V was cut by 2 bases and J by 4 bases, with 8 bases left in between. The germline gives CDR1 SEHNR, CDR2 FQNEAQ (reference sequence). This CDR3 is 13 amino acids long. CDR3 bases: TGTGCCAGCAGCTTATACCTGGGAGAGACCCAGTACTTC. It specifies CASSLYLGETQYF. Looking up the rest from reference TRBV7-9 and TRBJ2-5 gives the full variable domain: DTGVSQNPRHKITKRGQNVTFRCDPISEHNRLYWYRQTLGQGPEFLTYFQNEAQLEKSRLLSDRFSAERPKGSFSTLEIQRTEQGDSAMYLCASSLYLGETQYFGPGTRLLVL.

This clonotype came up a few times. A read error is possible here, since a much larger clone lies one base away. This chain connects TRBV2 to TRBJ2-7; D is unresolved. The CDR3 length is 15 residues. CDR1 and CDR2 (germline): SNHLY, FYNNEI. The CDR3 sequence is CASKGTQRFSYEQHF. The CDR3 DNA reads TGTGCCAGCAAGGGCACTCAGCGTTTCTCCTACGAGCAGCACTTC.

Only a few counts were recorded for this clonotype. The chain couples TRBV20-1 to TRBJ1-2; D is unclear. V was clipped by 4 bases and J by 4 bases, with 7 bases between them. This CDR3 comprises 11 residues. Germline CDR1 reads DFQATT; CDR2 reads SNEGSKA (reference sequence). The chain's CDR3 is CSATNSYGYTF. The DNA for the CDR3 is TGCAGTGCTACAAACAGCTATGGCTACACCTTC.

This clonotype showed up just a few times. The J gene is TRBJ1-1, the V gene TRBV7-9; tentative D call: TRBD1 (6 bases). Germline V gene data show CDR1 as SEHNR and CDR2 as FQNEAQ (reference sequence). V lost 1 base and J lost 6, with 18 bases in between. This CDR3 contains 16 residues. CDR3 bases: TGTGCCAGCAGCTTAGGGAGGCTGGGGGCTTTTTCTGAAGCTTTCTTT. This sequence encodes CASSLGRLGAFSEAFF. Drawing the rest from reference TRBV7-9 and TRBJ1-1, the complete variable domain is DTGVSQNPRHKITKRGQNVTFRCDPISEHNRLYWYRQTLGQGPEFLTYFQNEAQLEKSRLLSDRFSAERPKGSFSTLEIQRTEQGDSAMYLCASSLGRLGAFSEAFFGQGTRLTVV.

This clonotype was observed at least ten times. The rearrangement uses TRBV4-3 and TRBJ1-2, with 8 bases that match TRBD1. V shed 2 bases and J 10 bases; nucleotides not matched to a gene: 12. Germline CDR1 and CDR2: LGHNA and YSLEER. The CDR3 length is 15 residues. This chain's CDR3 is CASSQPWGTGQVYTF. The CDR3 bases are TGCGCCAGCAGCCAACCCTGGGGGACAGGTCAAGTCTACACCTTC.

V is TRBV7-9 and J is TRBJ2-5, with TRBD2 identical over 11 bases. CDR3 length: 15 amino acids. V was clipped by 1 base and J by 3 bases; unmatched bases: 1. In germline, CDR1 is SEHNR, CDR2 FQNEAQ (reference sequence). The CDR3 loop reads CASSLVTSGEETQYF. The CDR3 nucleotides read TGTGCCAGCAGCTTAGTGACTAGCGGGGAAGAGACCCAGTACTTC. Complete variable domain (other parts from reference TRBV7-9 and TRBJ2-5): DTGVSQNPRHKITKRGQNVTFRCDPISEHNRLYWYRQTLGQGPEFLTYFQNEAQLEKSRLLSDRFSAERPKGSFSTLEIQRTEQGDSAMYLCASSLVTSGEETQYFGPGTRLLVL.

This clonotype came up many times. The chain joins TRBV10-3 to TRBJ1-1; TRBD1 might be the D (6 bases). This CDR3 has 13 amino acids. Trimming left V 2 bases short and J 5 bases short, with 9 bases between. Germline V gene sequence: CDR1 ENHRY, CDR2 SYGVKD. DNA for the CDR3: TGTGCCATCAGTGAGCGGGACACGACTGAAGCTTTCTTT. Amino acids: CAISERDTTEAFF.

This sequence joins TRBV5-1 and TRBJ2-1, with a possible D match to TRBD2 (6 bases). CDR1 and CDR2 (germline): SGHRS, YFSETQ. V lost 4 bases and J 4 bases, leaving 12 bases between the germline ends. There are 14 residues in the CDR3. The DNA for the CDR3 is TGCGCCAGCAGCCCAGCGGGTCTTTACAATGAGCAGTTCTTC. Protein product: CASSPAGLYNEQFF.

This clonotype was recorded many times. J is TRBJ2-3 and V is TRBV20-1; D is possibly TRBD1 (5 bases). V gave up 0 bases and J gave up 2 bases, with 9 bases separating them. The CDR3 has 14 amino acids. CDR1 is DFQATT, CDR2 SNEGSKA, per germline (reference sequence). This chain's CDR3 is CSARENRFTDTQYF. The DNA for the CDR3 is TGCAGTGCTAGAGAAAACAGGTTCACAGATACGCAGTATTTT.

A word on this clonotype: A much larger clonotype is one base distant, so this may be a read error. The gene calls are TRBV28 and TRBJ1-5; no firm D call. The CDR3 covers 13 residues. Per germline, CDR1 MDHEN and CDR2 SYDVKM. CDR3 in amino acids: CDSRTDSNQPQHF. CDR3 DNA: TGTGACAGCAGGACGGATAGCAATCAGCCCCAGCATTTT.

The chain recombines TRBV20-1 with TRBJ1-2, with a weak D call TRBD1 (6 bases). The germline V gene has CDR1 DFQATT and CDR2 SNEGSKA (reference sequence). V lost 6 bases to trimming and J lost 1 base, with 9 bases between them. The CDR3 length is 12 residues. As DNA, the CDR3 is TGCAGTGCACCGGGACATAACTATGGCTACACCTTC. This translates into CSAPGHNYGYTF.

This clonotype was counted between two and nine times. The CDR3 reads CASSQGWGGVAGNTIYF. For the CDR3, the DNA is TGTGCCAGCAGCCAAGGTTGGGGGGGAGTGGCTGGAAACACCATATATTTT. V usage is TRBV3-1 and J usage is TRBJ1-3; D possibly corresponds to TRBD1 (5 bases). V was cut by 1 base and J by 2 bases, with 15 bases left in between. The germline V gene has CDR1 LGHDT and CDR2 YNNKEL (reference sequence). The length of the CDR3 is 17 residues.

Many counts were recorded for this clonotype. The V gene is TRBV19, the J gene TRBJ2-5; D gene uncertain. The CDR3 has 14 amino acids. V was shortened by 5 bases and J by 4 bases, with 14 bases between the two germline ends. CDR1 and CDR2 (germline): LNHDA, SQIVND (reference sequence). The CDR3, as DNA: TGTGCCAGTAGTCCCCCCATGAGGTCAGAGACCCAGTACTTC. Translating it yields CASSPPMRSETQYF. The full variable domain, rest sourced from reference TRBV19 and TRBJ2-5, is DGGITQSPKYLFRKEGQNVTLSCEQNLNHDAMYWYRQDPGQGLRLIYYSQIVNDFQKGDIAEGYSVSREKKESFPLTVTSAQKNPTAFYLCASSPPMRSETQYFGPGTRLLVL.

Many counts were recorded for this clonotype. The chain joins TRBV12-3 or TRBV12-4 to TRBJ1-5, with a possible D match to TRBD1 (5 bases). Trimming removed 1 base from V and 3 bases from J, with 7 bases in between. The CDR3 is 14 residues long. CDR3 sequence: CASSLGGNNQPQHF. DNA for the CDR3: TGTGCCAGCAGTTTAGGGGGGAACAATCAGCCCCAGCATTTT.

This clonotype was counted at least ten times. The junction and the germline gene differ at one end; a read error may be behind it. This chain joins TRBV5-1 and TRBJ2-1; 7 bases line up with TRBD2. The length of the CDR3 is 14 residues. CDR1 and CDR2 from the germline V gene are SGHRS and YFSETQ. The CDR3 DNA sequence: TGTGCCAGCAGCCTAGCGGATACTTACAATGAGCAGTTCTTC. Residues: CASSLADTYNEQFF.

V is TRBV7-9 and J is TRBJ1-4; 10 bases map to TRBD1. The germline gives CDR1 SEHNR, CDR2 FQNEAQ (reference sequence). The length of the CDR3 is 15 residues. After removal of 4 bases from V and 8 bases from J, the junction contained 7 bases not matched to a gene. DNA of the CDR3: TGTGCCAGCAGCTCGACAGGGGGCGCTTGGGAAAAACTGTTTTTT. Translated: CASSSTGGAWEKLFF.

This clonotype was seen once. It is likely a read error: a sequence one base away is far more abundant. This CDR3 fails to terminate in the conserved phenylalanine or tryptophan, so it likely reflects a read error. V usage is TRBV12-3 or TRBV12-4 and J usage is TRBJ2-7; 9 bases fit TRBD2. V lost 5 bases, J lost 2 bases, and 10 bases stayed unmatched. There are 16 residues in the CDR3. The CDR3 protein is CASSPGEREVTYEQYL. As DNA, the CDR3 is TGTGCCAGCAGTCCCGGGGAGCGGGAGGTAACCTACGAGCAGTACCTC.

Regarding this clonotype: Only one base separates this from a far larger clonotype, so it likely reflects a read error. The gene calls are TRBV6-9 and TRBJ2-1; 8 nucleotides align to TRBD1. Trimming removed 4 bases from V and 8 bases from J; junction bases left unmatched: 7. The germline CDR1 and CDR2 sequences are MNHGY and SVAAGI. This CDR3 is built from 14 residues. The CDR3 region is CASSSAGTGYEQFF. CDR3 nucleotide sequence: TGTGCCAGCAGTTCCGCCGGGACAGGCTATGAGCAGTTCTTC.

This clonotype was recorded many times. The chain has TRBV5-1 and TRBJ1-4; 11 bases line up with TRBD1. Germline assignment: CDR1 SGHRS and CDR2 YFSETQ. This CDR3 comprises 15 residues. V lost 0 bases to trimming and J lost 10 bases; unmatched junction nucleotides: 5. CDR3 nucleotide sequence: TGCGCCAGCAGCTTGGAAGGGACAGGGGGTCGAAAACTGTTTTTT. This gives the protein CASSLEGTGGRKLFF. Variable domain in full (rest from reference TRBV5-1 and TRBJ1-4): KAGVTQTPRYLIKTRGQQVTLSCSPISGHRSVSWYQQTPGQGLQFLFEYFSETQRNKGNFPGRFSGRQFSNSRSEMNVSTLELGDSALYLCASSLEGTGGRKLFFGSGTQLSVL.

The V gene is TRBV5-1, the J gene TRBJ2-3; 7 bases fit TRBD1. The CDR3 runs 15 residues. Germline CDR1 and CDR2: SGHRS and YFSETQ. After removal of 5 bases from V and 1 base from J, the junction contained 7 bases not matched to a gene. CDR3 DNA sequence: TGCGCCAGCAGTAGGGACAGTCACGGCACAGATACGCAGTATTTT. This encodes CASSRDSHGTDTQYF.

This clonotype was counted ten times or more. The CDR3 sequence: CSVGGSSGVGTDTQYF. CDR3 bases: TGCAGCGTTGGAGGGTCTAGCGGGGTTGGGACAGATACGCAGTATTTT. The chain joins TRBV29-1 to TRBJ2-3, with TRBD2 matching 9 bases. In germline, CDR1 is SQVTM, CDR2 ANQGSEA. Losses at the gene ends were 4 bases for V and 3 bases for J; bases not matched to a gene: 11. CDR3 length equals 16 residues.